One and the same sample provided the 2 T cell receptor beta chains below, sequenced in a study of shared clonotypes between healthy human individuals. Assay: immunoSEQ multiplex PCR; the TCRdb copy retains only in-frame clones and omits some. The sample shows more than 1,200,000 clones, 98% of them seen only once. The specimen was naive CD4+ T cells sorted from blood. Subset in this sample: CD45RA+ positively selected. The receptors here all came from a man aged 30 to 45 in good health.

The CDR3 DNA sequence: TGTGCCAGCAGCCGTAGGGGACTAGCGGGAGGGAATGAGCAGTTCTTC. Amino acids: CASSRRGLAGGNEQFF. The chain carries TRBV7-9 and TRBJ2-1; 16 bases are shared with TRBD2. This CDR3 region has 16 residues. CDR1 and CDR2 from the germline V gene are SEHNR and FQNEAQ (reference sequence). The ends lost 5 bases at V and 7 bases at J; junction bases unmatched: 5.

The chain recombines TRBV5-1 with TRBJ1-1; TRBD1 might be the D (6 bases). CDR1 SGHRS and CDR2 YFSETQ come from the germline V gene. V lost 5 bases and J lost 1, with 9 bases in between. CDR3 length: 13 residues. CDR3 sequence (DNA): TGCGCCAGCAGGGGGGCATCGAACACTGAAGCTTTCTTT. This translates into CASRGASNTEAFF.